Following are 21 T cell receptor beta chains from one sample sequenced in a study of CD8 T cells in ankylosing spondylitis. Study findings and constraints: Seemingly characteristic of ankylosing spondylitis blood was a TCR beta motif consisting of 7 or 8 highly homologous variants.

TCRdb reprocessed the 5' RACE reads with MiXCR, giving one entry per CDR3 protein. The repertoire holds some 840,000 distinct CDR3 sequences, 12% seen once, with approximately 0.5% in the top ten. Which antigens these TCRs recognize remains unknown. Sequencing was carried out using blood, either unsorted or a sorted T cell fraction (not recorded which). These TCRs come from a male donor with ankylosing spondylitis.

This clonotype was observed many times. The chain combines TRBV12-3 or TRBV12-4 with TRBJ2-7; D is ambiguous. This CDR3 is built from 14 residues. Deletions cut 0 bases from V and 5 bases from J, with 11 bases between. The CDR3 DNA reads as TGTGCCAGCAGTTTAGCTGGTCTTTTCAACGAGCAGTACTTC. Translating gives CASSLAGLFNEQYF.

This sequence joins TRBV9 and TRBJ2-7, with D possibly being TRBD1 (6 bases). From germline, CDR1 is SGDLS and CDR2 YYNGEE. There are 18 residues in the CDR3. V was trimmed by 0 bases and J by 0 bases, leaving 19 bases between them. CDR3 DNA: TGTGCCAGCAGCGTAGCTCCCGCGACAGGTACCTACTCCTACGAGCAGTACTTC. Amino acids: CASSVAPATGTYSYEQYF. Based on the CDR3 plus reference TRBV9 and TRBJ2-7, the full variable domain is DSGVTQTPKHLITATGQRVTLRCSPRSGDLSVYWYQQSLDQGLQFLIQYYNGEERAKGNILERFSAQQFPDLHSELNLSSLELGDSALYFCASSVAPATGTYSYEQYFGPGTRLTVT.

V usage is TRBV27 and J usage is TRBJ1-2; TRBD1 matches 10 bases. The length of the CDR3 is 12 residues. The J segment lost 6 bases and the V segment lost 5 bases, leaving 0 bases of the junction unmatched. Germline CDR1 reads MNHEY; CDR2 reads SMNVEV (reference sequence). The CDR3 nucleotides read TGTGCCAGCAGTGACAGGGGGCATGGCTACACCTTC. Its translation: CASSDRGHGYTF.

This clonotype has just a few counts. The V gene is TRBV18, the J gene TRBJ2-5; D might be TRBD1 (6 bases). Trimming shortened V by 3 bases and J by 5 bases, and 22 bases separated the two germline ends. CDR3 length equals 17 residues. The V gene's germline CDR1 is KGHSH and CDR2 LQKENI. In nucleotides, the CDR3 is TGTGCCAGCTCACCGAAGACTAACCCGCTAAGGGGGGAGACCCAGTACTTC. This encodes CASSPKTNPLRGETQYF.

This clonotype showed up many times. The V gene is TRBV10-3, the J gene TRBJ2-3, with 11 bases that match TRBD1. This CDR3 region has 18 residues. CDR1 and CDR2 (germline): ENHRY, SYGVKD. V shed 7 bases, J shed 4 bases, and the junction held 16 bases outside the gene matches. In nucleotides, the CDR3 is TGTGCCATCACTGACCGGGACAGGGGGTTCGAAAGTGCAGATACGCAGTATTTT. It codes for CAITDRDRGFESADTQYF.

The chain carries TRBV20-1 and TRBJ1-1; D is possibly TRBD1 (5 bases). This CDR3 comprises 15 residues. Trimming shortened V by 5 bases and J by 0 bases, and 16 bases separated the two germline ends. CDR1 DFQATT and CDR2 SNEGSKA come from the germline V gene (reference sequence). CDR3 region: CSARRGSFMNTEAFF. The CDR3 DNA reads TGCAGTGCTCGCCGGGGCTCATTTATGAACACTGAAGCTTTCTTT.

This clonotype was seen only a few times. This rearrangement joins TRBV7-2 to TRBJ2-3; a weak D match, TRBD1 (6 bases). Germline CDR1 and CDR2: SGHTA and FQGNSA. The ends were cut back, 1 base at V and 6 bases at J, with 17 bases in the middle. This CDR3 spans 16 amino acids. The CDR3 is CASSLVSNRVGDTQYF. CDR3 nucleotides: TGTGCCAGCAGCTTAGTCTCTAACAGGGTTGGGGATACGCAGTATTTT.

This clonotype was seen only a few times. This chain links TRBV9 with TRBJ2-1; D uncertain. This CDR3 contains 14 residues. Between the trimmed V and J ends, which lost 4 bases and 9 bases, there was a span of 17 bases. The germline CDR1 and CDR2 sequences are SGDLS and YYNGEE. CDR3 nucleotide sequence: TGTGCCAGCAGCCCAAGTACGGCGTGGGCTGAGCAGTTCTTC. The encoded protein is CASSPSTAWAEQFF.

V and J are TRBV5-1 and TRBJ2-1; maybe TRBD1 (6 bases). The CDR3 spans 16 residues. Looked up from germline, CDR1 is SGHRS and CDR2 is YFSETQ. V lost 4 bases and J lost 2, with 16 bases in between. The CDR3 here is CASSILTGNPYNEQFF. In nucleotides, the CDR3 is TGCGCCAGCAGCATATTAACAGGGAACCCCTACAATGAGCAGTTCTTC.

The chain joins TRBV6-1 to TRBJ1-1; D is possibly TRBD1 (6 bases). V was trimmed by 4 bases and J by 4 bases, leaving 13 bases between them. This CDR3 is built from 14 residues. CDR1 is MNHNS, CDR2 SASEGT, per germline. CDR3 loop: CASSGRRGGTEAFF. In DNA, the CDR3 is TGTGCCAGCAGTGGCCGACGAGGGGGCACTGAAGCTTTCTTT.

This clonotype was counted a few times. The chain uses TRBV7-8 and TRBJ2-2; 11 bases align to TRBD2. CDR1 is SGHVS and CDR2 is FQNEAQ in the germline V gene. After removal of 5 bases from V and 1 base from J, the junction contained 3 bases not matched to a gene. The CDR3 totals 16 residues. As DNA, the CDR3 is TGTGCCAGCAGCCAGACTAGCGGGGTGAACACCGGGGAGCTGTTTTTT. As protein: CASSQTSGVNTGELFF.

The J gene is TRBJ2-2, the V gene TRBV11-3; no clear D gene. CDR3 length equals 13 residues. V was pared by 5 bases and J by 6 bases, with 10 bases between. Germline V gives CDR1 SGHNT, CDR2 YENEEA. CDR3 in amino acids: CASSPVGSGELFF. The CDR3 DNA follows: TGTGCCAGCAGCCCAGTCGGGTCCGGGGAGCTGTTTTTT.

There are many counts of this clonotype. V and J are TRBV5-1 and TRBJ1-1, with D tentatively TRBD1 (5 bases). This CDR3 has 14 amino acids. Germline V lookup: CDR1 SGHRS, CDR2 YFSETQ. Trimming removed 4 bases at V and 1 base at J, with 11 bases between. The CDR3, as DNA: TGCGCCAGCAGCGCCATTCAGGGGAACACTGAAGCTTTCTTT. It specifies CASSAIQGNTEAFF.

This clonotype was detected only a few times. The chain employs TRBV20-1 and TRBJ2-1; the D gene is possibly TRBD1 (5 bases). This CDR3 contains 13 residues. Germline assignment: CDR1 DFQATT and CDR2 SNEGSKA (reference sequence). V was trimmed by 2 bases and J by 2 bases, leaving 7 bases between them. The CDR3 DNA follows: TGCAGTGCTAGAAGCAGGGCCTACAATGAGCAGTTCTTC. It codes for CSARSRAYNEQFF.

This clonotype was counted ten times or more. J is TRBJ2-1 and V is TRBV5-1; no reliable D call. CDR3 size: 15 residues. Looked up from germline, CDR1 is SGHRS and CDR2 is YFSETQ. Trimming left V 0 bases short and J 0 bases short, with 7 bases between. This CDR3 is CASSLGESSYNEQFF. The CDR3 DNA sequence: TGCGCCAGCAGCTTGGGGGAAAGCTCCTACAATGAGCAGTTCTTC.

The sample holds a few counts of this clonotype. The CDR3 reads CSARALLGNTIYF. In DNA, the CDR3 is TGCAGTGCTAGAGCTCTCCTCGGAAACACCATATATTTT. The chain combines TRBV20-1 with TRBJ1-3; D uncertain. V was pared by 1 base and J by 4 bases, with 8 bases between. CDR3 length: 13 amino acids. Germline CDR1 reads DFQATT; CDR2 reads SNEGSKA (reference sequence).

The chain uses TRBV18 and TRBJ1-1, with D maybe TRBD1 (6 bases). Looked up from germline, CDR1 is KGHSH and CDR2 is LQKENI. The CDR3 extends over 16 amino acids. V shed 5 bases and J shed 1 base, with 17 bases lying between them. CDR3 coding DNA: TGTGCCAGCTCAGGGGTCTCGTGGGGGGCGAACACTGAAGCTTTCTTT. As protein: CASSGVSWGANTEAFF.

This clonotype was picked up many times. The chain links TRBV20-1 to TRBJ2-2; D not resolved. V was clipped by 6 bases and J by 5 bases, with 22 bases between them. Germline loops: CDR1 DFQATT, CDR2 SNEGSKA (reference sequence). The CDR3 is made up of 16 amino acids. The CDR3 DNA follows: TGCAGTGCCCCGGATCCGCGAAACCTCCATACCGGGGAGCTGTTTTTT. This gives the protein CSAPDPRNLHTGELFF.

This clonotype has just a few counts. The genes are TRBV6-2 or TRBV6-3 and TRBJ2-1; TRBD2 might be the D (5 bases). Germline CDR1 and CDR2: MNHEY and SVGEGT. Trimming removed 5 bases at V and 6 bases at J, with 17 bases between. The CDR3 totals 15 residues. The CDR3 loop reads CASSRPGLALNEQFF. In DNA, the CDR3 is TGTGCCAGCAGTCGTCCCGGGCTAGCACTCAATGAGCAGTTCTTC.

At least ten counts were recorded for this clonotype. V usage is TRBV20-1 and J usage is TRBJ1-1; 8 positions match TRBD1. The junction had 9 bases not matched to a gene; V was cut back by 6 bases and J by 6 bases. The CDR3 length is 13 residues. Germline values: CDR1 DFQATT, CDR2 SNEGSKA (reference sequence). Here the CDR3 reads CSAVRQGSAEAFF. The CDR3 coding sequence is TGCAGTGCCGTTCGACAGGGGAGCGCTGAAGCTTTCTTT.

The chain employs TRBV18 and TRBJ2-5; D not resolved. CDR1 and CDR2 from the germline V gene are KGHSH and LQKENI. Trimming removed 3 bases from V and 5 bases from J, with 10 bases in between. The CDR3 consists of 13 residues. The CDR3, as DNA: TGTGCCAGCTCACCTAGGCAGGTCGAGACCCAGTACTTC. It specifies CASSPRQVETQYF.